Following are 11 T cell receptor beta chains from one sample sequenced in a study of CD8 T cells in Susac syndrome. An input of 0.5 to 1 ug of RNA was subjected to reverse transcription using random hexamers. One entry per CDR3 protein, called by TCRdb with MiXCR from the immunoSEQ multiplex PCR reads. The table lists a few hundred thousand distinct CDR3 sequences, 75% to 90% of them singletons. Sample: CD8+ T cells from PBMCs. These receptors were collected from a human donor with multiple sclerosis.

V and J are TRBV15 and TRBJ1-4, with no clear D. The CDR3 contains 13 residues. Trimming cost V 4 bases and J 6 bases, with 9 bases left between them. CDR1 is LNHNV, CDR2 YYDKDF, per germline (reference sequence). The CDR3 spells CATSTPVDEKLFF. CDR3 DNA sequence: TGTGCCACCAGCACCCCGGTGGATGAAAAACTGTTTTTT. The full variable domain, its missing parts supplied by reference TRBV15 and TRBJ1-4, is DAMVIQNPRYQVTQFGKPVTLSCSQTLNHNVMYWYQQKSSQAPKLLFHYYDKDFNNEADTPDNFQSRRPNTSFCFLDIRSPGLGDTAMYLCATSTPVDEKLFFGSGTQLSVL.

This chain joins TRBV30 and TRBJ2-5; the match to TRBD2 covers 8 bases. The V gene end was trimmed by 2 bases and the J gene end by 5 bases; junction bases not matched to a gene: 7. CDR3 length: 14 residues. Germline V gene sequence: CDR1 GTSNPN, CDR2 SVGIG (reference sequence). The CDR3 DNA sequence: TGTGCCTGGAGTTGGGCGGGGGGCACGGAGACCCAGTACTTC. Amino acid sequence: CAWSWAGGTETQYF.

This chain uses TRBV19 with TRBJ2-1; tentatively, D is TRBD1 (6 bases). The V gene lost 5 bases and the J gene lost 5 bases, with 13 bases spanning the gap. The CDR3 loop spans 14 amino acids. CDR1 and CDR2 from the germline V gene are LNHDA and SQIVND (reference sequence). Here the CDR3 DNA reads TGTGCCAGTAGTGCGGACAGCTTTCACAATGAGCAGTTCTTC. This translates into CASSADSFHNEQFF. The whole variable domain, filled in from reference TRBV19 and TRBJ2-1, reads DGGITQSPKYLFRKEGQNVTLSCEQNLNHDAMYWYRQDPGQGLRLIYYSQIVNDFQKGDIAEGYSVSREKKESFPLTVTSAQKNPTAFYLCASSADSFHNEQFFGPGTRLTVL.

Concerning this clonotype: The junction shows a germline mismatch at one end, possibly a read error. Here the CDR3 DNA reads TGTGCCAGCACCTTACTGTCCCCCGGGAGCACAGATACGCAGTATTTT. Translating gives CASTLLSPGSTDTQYF. The genes are TRBV7-6 and TRBJ2-3; D is ambiguous. Per germline, CDR1 SGHVS and CDR2 FNYEAQ. This CDR3 comprises 16 residues.

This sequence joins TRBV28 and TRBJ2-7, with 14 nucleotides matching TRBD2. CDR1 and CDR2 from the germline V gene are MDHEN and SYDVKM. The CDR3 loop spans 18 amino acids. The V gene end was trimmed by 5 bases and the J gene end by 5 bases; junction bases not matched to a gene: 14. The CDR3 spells CASSPTSGRALPADEQYF. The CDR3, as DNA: TGTGCCAGCAGTCCGACTAGCGGGAGGGCCCTTCCTGCCGACGAGCAGTACTTC.

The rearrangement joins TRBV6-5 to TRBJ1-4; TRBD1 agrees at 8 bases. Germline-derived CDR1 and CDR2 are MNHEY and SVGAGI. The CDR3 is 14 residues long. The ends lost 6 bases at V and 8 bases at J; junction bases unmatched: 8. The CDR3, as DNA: TGTGCCAGCAGCTCAGGGGGCGCGGGGGAAAAACTGTTTTTT. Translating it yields CASSSGGAGEKLFF.

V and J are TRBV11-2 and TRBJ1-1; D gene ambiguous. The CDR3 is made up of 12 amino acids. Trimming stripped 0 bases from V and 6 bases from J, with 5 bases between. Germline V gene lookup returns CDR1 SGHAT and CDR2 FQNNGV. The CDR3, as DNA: TGTGCCAGCAGCTTAGATATGGCTGAAGCTTTCTTT. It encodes CASSLDMAEAFF.

This CDR3 reads CASSLDRGITDTQYF. For the CDR3, the DNA is TGCGCCAGCAGCTTGGATCGGGGTATCACAGATACGCAGTATTTT. V usage is TRBV5-1 and J usage is TRBJ2-3; possibly TRBD2 for D (5 bases). The CDR3 has 15 residues. The germline gives CDR1 SGHRS, CDR2 YFSETQ. Trimming cost V 0 bases and J 2 bases, with 10 bases left between them. The full variable domain, in which reference TRBV5-1 and TRBJ2-3 provide the parts outside the CDR3, is KAGVTQTPRYLIKTRGQQVTLSCSPISGHRSVSWYQQTPGQGLQFLFEYFSETQRNKGNFPGRFSGRQFSNSRSEMNVSTLELGDSALYLCASSLDRGITDTQYFGPGTRLTVL.

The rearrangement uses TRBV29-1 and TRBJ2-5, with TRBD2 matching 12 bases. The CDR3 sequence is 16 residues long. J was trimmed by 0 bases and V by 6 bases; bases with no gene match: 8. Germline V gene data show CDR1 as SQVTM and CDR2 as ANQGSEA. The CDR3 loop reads CSVVLAGGPYQETQYF. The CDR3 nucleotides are TGCAGCGTAGTACTAGCGGGAGGACCGTACCAAGAGACCCAGTACTTC.

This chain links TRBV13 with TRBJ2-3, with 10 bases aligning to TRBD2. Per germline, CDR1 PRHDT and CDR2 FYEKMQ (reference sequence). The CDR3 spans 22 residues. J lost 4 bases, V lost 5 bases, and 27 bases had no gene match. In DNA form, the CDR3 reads TGTGCCAGCAGCCCCACCCCCGGAATAGCGGGAGGCCAAGGCGGGGAGGCAGATACGCAGTATTTT. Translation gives CASSPTPGIAGGQGGEADTQYF.

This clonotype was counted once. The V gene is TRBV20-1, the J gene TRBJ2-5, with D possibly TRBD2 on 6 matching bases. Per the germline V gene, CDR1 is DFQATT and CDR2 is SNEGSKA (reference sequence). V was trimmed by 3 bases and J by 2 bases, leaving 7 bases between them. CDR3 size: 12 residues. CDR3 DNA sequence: TGCAGTGCTAGTCGGGAGCAAGAGACCCAGTACTTC. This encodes CSASREQETQYF.